These 7 T cell receptor beta chains came from one sample sequenced in a study of CD8+ T cells in alopecia areata. In each case, RNA was isolated and then reverse transcribed into cDNA as the sequencing template. Some clones are missing from TCRdb's copy, which holds only in-frame ones; the method was immunoSEQ multiplex PCR. The table lists roughly 180,000 clones, almost 65% of them singletons. This material consisted of CD4+ T cells sorted from blood, taken at week 0. The receptor set was obtained from a human donor with alopecia areata.

The J gene is TRBJ1-6, the V gene TRBV9; D unclear. Trimming stripped 4 bases from V and 8 bases from J, with 13 bases between. Germline lookup yields CDR1 SGDLS and CDR2 YYNGEE. The CDR3 is 14 amino acids. Here the CDR3 DNA reads TGTGCCAGCAGCTCCCGCGTTCTTGATTCACCCCTCCACTTT. Translation: CASSSRVLDSPLHF.

This clone was counted a single time. The chain has TRBV30 and TRBJ1-3; D gene unclear. The CDR3 totals 13 residues. V dropped 0 bases and J dropped 4 bases, with 7 bases sitting between them. Germline V gene lookup returns CDR1 GTSNPN and CDR2 SVGIG (reference sequence). CDR3 DNA: TGTGCCTGGAGTGTACGGACCGGAAACACCATATATTTT. This codes for CAWSVRTGNTIYF.

J is TRBJ2-1 and V is TRBV7-3; the match to TRBD1 covers 8 bases. Trimming removed 5 bases from V and 6 bases from J; junction bases left unmatched: 3. Germline assignment: CDR1 SGHTA and CDR2 FQGTGA. This CDR3 spans 13 amino acids. The CDR3 protein is CASSLDRGNEQFF. CDR3 nucleotides: TGTGCCAGCAGCCTTGACAGGGGCAATGAGCAGTTCTTC.

Only one count was recorded for this clone. The V call is TRBV2, the J call TRBJ2-1; TRBD2 aligns across 8 bases. The CDR3 runs to 14 residues. Germline V gene lookup returns CDR1 SNHLY and CDR2 FYNNEI. J gave up 3 bases and V 5 bases, and 3 bases lay outside the gene matches. In DNA, the CDR3 is TGTGCCAGCAGTAAAGGGACTAGCTACAATGAGCAGTTCTTC. Translated: CASSKGTSYNEQFF.

Only a few counts were recorded for this clone. The rearrangement uses TRBV29-1 and TRBJ1-5; possibly TRBD1 for D (5 bases). V was trimmed by 7 bases and J by 4 bases, leaving 14 bases between them. Germline V gene sequence: CDR1 SQVTM, CDR2 ANQGSEA. CDR3 length equals 13 residues. The CDR3 region has the DNA TGCAGCGCCAGCCTACAGGAGAATCAGCCCCAGCATTTT. Its translation: CSASLQENQPQHF. Variable domain in full (rest from reference TRBV29-1 and TRBJ1-5): SAVISQKPSRDICQRGTSLTIQCQVDSQVTMMFWYRQQPGQSLTLIATANQGSEATYESGFVIDKFPISRPNLTFSTLTVSNMSPEDSSIYLCSASLQENQPQHFGDGTRLSIL.

This clone was seen more than once but under ten times. The V call is TRBV25-1, the J call TRBJ2-3; D uncertain. Trimming took off 2 bases at V and 2 bases at J, with 2 bases between the two ends. Germline assignment: CDR1 MGHDK and CDR2 SYGVNS. The CDR3 has 12 amino acids. This chain's CDR3 is CASSENTDTQYF. The CDR3 region has the DNA TGTGCCAGCAGTGAAAACACAGATACGCAGTATTTT.

This clone was picked up a small number of times. V gene TRBV29-1 combines with J gene TRBJ2-5, with D perhaps given as TRBD1 or TRBD2 (5 bases each). Trimming removed 7 bases at V and 8 bases at J, with 11 bases between. The CDR3 runs 10 residues. CDR1 SQVTM and CDR2 ANQGSEA come from the germline V gene. CDR3 nucleotide sequence: TGCAGCGCCGGGGACGGCACCCAGTACTTC. Translation gives CSAGDGTQYF.